The 2 T cell receptor beta chains listed next were all sequenced from one sample in a study of cytomegalovirus exposure and HLA in healthy donors. Sequenced by immunoSEQ multiplex PCR; TCRdb stores in-frame clones only, minus some. The table records approximately 160,000 clones, about nine tenths of them present only once. The sample comprised PBMCs. Receptors were obtained from a woman in her 30s in good health and CMV-seronegative.

A single count supports this clone. V gene TRBV2 combines with J gene TRBJ2-2; 7 positions agree with TRBD1. The germline gives CDR1 SNHLY, CDR2 FYNNEI. This CDR3 comprises 16 residues. J was trimmed by 1 base and V by 8 bases; bases with no gene match: 10. This CDR3 is CASSKPTGLNTGELFF. CDR3 sequence (DNA): TGTGCCAGCTCAAAACCGACAGGGCTGAACACCGGGGAGCTGTTTTTT.

This clone was seen just once. V is TRBV6-6 and J is TRBJ2-1; TRBD2 is a possible D gene (5 bases). The germline V and J ends were trimmed by 0 bases and 2 bases, with 11 bases remaining between them. The CDR3 totals 16 residues. CDR1 and CDR2 from the germline V gene are MNHNY and SVGAGI (reference sequence). CDR3 DNA: TGTGCCAGCAGTTACTCGATAGCGAATACCTACAATGAGCAGTTCTTC. This gives the protein CASSYSIANTYNEQFF.